This T cell receptor (beta chain) is drawn from a study of a mutant IDH1 vaccine in newly diagnosed glioma. Study context: The sex distribution of treated patients was 62.5% male and about 38% female, with a mean age of around 40 years. Study findings and constraints: Overall, 90% to 95% of patients had vaccine-induced immune responses.

The V end lost 3 bases, the J end lost 3 bases, and 9 bases lay between the germline ends. Germline values: CDR1 MNHEY, CDR2 SMNVEV (reference sequence). The length of the CDR3 is 13 residues. A remark on this clone: Its target is not known.

Time point given: baseline, week 1 (first vaccination visit). The treatment denotes: pre-vaccination baseline after standard-of-care therapy. The protocol was immunoSEQ multiplex PCR, while the TCRdb copy is restricted to in-frame clones and leaves out a portion. The data contain about 36,000 clones, approximately 78% of them singletons. The TCR comes from a man in his forties with glioma. Some clones in this sample may be carry-over from other donors' samples. Sequenced here: PBMCs, sampled from a glioma patient treated with radiotherapy, temozolomide or both. The chain links TRBV27 to TRBJ2-7; no reliable D call. In DNA, the CDR3 is TGTGCCAGCAGTTTGGCCGAGTTCTACGAGCAGTACTTC. As protein: CASSLAEFYEQYF.